The source of this T cell receptor beta chain is a study of shared clonotypes between healthy human individuals (dated by TCRdb to the early 2020s). Regarding the complete study: A couple of women and three men aged 18 to 49 years were included in the cohort. Blood TCR repertoires of several healthy adults were deeply sequenced to estimate repertoire size and the extent of clonotype sharing between individuals. For each donor, three plates each were used for CD4 naive and CD4 memory, two plates were used for CD8 naive, and one plate was used for CD8 memory. Each donor's leukapheresis produced roughly between roughly 0.85 and 9.5 billion PBMCs. To increase sequencing depth and limit assay-specific biases, TCR repertoire library preparation and sequencing were carried out by different laboratories using diverse techniques.

As for this clone: Its antigen is not yet known. Base-call qualities are not available, and no considerably larger clone is one nucleotide away.

Here is what the overall study found, with its caveats: Larger estimated clonotype richness was generally found for naive subsets than for memory subsets. Sampling was restricted to blood, and TCR repertoires in tissue are likely to differ from TCR repertoires in blood. Because the study included only a small number of donors, the genetic and exposure-history diversity represented was limited. Clonotypes shared by all four sorted-subset donors showed higher generation probabilities than non-shared clonotypes. Pairwise subsampling led to the expectation that sequencing depth would affect the degree of clonotype sharing among donors. When several donors were compared, the shared fraction of clonotypes was about 5% for naive CD4, more than 3% for naive CD8, 2.3% for memory CD4, and 0.4% for memory CD8. Rarefaction of sorted-subset datasets indicated incomplete sequencing despite the large sequencing depth.

Using the deep immunoSEQ assay, TCR CDR3 regions were amplified from genomic DNA by multiplex PCR. For each cell subset, the extracted genomic DNA was distributed evenly across all wells of several immunoSEQ 96-well plates, and each plate served as one replicate. Each replicate PCR for sorted subsets received around 200 ng genomic DNA, equal to some 32,000 T cell genomes. Purified libraries were measured with a Qubit 3.0 fluorometer, size-checked on a Bioanalyzer 2100, and measured again with the KAPA Library Quantification kit. Every immunoSEQ 96-well plate was sequenced on a separate single-read 150-cycle Illumina NextSeq 550 flow cell. The authors processed their data as follows. Because the immunoSEQ output included only junctional sequences and no quality scores, the filtering could not be the same as the filtering used for full-length reads. To assign V/J genes and CDR3, sequences were annotated using PyIR, a Python wrapper for IgBLAST v1.9, with IMGT germline references. Reads were filtered out if the reads had weak V/J assignments (E-value above 1e-6), no CDR3, stop codons, out-of-frame junctions, or ambiguous translated residues. V3J clonotypes were defined as sequences sharing the same inferred V gene, J gene, and CDR3 amino acid sequence. To compute the percentage overlap between repertoires, the number of shared unique clonotypes was divided by the size of the smaller repertoire. Repertoire richness was assessed with RTK rarefaction, the Chao1 estimator, and Recon v2.1 estimates of unobserved clonotypes. Generation probabilities for all TCRbeta clonotypes obtained by the gDNA method from a few donors were computed using OLGA. Sourced from immuneACCESS, this table was stored by TCRdb with only in-frame sequences that have V and J called. A share of the clones is absent; for the studies checked, an unresolved V gene accounts for under half, and the remainder has no known explanation. The V and J calls and clone size were taken over from that table, and D and trimming were inferred from the DNA. For this sample the table gives over a million clones, of which 75% were detected only once. The ten largest clones add up to about 1.5% of the sample.

CDR1 and CDR2, looked up from the germline V gene (reference sequence), are LNHDA and SQIVND. The CDR3 runs 16 residues from the cysteine to the phenylalanine. Just the 48-base CDR3 DNA is kept, in frame starting at base 1. V is reduced by 4 bases and J by 0 bases, leaving a spacing of 13 bases between them. The donors were healthy, HIV-negative adults with no recently reported acute infections or vaccinations. Only Caucasian adults living in Nashville, Tennessee, USA were represented among the donors. CD4+ T cells were enriched by magnetic negative selection; naive cells were then positively selected on CD45RA, and the negative fraction formed the memory subset. Blood was collected by leukapheresis, and PBMCs were isolated by Ficoll-Histopaque density gradient centrifugation and then cryopreserved in liquid nitrogen vapor phase. Purity and quantity of every magnetically sorted T cell population were checked by analytical flow cytometry. From each sorted fraction, genomic DNA was isolated and quantified by UV absorbance on a Nanodrop 2000c.

What was sequenced was memory CD4+ T cells sorted from blood. The sample's cell subset or site label, decoded: CD45RA-negative fraction. Here the chain combines TRBV19 and TRBJ1-3; tentative D gene TRBD1, with 5 bases matching. This TCR derives from a man aged 18 to 30 in good health. The CDR3 here reads CASSRGTGSSGNTIYF. The sequenced DNA: TGTGCCAGTAGTAGAGGGACGGGTTCCTCTGGAAACACCATATATTTT.